This entry lists 2 T cell receptor beta chains sequenced from one sample in a study of blood T cell repertoires in COVID-19. Repertoires were generated with immunoSEQ multiplex PCR, while TCRdb's copy carries only in-frame clones and drops some. Seen here are 37,000 or so clones, about 89% observed once, and the top ten hold roughly 6.1%. The sample was peripheral blood. These receptors were obtained from a human donor in a cohort sampled during active COVID-19.

V and J are TRBV10-2 and TRBJ2-4; a possible D gene is TRBD1 (5 bases). This CDR3 spans 15 amino acids. The V end lost 6 bases, the J end lost 0 bases, and 12 bases lay between the germline ends. Germline CDR1 WSHSY, CDR2 SAAADI. The CDR3 bases are TGCGCCAGCAGGGACGACAGTCTAGCCAAAAACATTCAGTACTTC. Translating gives CASRDDSLAKNIQYF.

The chain links TRBV6-5 to TRBJ2-3, with D possibly matching TRBD1 (6 bases). The length of the CDR3 is 15 residues. CDR1 and CDR2 (germline): MNHEY, SVGAGI. V was trimmed by 8 bases and J by 0 bases, leaving 15 bases between them. In DNA, the CDR3 is TGTGCCAGCCGTTCGTGGGACACTAGCACAGATACGCAGTATTTT. Protein sequence: CASRSWDTSTDTQYF.